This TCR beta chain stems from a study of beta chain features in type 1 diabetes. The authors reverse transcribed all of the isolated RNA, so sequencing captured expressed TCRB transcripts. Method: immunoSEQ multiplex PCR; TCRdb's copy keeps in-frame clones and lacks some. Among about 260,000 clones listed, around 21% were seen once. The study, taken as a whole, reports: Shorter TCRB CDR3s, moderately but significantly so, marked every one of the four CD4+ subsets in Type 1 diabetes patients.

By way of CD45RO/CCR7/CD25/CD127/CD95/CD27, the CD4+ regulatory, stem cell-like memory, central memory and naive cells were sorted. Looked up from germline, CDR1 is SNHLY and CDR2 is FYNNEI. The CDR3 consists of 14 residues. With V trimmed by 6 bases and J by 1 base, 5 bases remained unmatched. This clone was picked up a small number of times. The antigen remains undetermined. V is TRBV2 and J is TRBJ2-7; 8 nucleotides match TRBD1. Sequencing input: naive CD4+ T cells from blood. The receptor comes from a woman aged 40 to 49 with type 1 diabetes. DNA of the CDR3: TGTGCCAGCAGCCTGACAGGGGATTCCTACGAGCAGTACTTC. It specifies CASSLTGDSYEQYF.